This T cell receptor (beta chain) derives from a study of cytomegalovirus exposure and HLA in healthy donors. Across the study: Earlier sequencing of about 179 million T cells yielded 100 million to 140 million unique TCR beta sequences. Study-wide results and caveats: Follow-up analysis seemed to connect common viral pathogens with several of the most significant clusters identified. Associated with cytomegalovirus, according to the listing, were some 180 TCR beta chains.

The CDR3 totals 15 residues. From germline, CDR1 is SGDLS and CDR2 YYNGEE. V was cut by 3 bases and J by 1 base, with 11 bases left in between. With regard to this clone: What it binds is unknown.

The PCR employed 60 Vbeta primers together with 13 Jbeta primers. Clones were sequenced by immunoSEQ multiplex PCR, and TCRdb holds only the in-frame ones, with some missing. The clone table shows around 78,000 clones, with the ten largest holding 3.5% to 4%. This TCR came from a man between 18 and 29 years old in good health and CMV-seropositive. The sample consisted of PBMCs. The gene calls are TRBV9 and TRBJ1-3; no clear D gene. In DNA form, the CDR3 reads TGTGCCAGCAGCGAGCATGCCGATTCTGGAAACACCATATATTTT. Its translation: CASSEHADSGNTIYF.